The 25 T cell receptor beta chains in this list originate from one sample, sequenced in a study of control samples from healthy donors and cancer patients. The assay was immunoSEQ multiplex PCR, and TCRdb's table has in-frame clones only and misses some. The table lists under 150,000 clones, roughly 89% of them singletons. Sequenced input: blood. The origin of the receptors is a man aged 25-45 years in good health.

This clone occurred once. V usage is TRBV7-6 and J usage is TRBJ2-5, with D unresolved. The ends were cut back, 5 bases at V and 4 bases at J, with 8 bases in the middle. Germline V gives CDR1 SGHVS, CDR2 FNYEAQ. This CDR3 has 12 amino acids. The CDR3, as DNA: TGTGCCAGCAGCCCATGGGCAGAGACCCAGTACTTC. Translated, it gives CASSPWAETQYF.

The chain has TRBV11-2 and TRBJ1-4; no reliable D call. The CDR3 totals 14 residues. Germline V gene data show CDR1 as SGHAT and CDR2 as FQNNGV. Trimming removed 0 bases at V and 4 bases at J, with 6 bases between. The CDR3 region has the DNA TGTGCCAGCAGCTTAGACAGGCATAATGAAAAACTGTTTTTT. It yields the protein CASSLDRHNEKLFF.

The J gene is TRBJ1-3, the V gene TRBV9, with TRBD1 as a possible D gene (5 bases). V shed 5 bases and J shed 6 bases, with 18 bases lying between them. The CDR3 runs 15 residues. Germline V lookup: CDR1 SGDLS, CDR2 YYNGEE. CDR3 in DNA: TGTGCCAGCAGGAGGGGTCCAGCCCCGGCAAACACCATATATTTT. Protein product: CASRRGPAPANTIYF.

The chain employs TRBV18 and TRBJ2-3, with 13 nucleotides matching TRBD2. The CDR3 length is 19 residues. Germline CDR1 and CDR2: KGHSH and LQKENI. The V segment lost 4 bases and the J segment 0 bases; nucleotides outside the gene matches: 10. The CDR3 spells CASSQTGLAGVSSTDTQYF. The CDR3 DNA is TGTGCCAGCTCACAGACCGGACTAGCGGGGGTCTCGAGCACAGATACGCAGTATTTT.

The chain employs TRBV9 and TRBJ2-3; TRBD2 matches at 7 bases. Germline loops: CDR1 SGDLS, CDR2 YYNGEE. This CDR3 comprises 16 residues. The V and J ends lost 0 bases and 4 bases, in that order; junction bases with no gene match: 8. CDR3: CASSVAAAGMSDTQYF. DNA for the CDR3: TGTGCCAGCAGCGTAGCGGCAGCGGGGATGTCAGATACGCAGTATTTT. The whole variable domain, filled in from reference TRBV9 and TRBJ2-3, reads DSGVTQTPKHLITATGQRVTLRCSPRSGDLSVYWYQQSLDQGLQFLIQYYNGEERAKGNILERFSAQQFPDLHSELNLSSLELGDSALYFCASSVAAAGMSDTQYFGPGTRLTVL.

The CDR3 sequence: CASSPGLVSGGIQETQYF. CDR3 nucleotide sequence: TGTGCCAGCAGCCCCGGTTTAGTTAGCGGGGGTATTCAAGAGACCCAGTACTTC. V gene TRBV5-4 combines with J gene TRBJ2-5; 9 bases map to TRBD2. The V and J ends lost 4 bases and 2 bases, in that order; junction bases with no gene match: 15. This CDR3 contains 18 residues. Germline assignment: CDR1 SGHNT and CDR2 YYREEE (reference sequence). Full variable domain (outside the CDR3, taken from reference TRBV5-4 and TRBJ2-5): ETGVTQSPTHLIKTRGQQVTLRCSSQSGHNTVSWYQQALGQGPQFIFQYYREEENGRGNFPPRFSGLQFPNYSSELNVNALELDDSALYLCASSPGLVSGGIQETQYFGPGTRLLVL.

The J gene is TRBJ2-5, the V gene TRBV24-1, with a weak D call TRBD2 (7 bases). Between the trimmed V and J ends, which lost 3 bases and 7 bases, there was a span of 23 bases. Germline V lookup: CDR1 KGHDR, CDR2 SFDVKD. The CDR3 is 17 residues long. CDR3 loop: CATSDTPGTRGGGTQYF. CDR3 sequence (DNA): TGTGCCACCAGTGATACCCCGGGAACGAGGGGAGGGGGGACCCAGTACTTC.

The chain joins TRBV19 to TRBJ2-7; D possibly corresponds to TRBD2 (5 bases). CDR1 and CDR2 (germline): LNHDA, SQIVND (reference sequence). This CDR3 contains 14 residues. V shed 5 bases and J shed 5 bases, with 16 bases lying between them. The CDR3 sequence is CASSDRLALNEQYF. The CDR3 nucleotides read TGTGCCAGTAGTGATCGCCTAGCCCTCAACGAGCAGTACTTC. Drawing the rest from reference TRBV19 and TRBJ2-7, the complete variable domain is DGGITQSPKYLFRKEGQNVTLSCEQNLNHDAMYWYRQDPGQGLRLIYYSQIVNDFQKGDIAEGYSVSREKKESFPLTVTSAQKNPTAFYLCASSDRLALNEQYFGPGTRLTVT.

This chain uses TRBV19 with TRBJ2-7, with 11 bases fitting TRBD1. The CDR3 consists of 15 residues. V was pared by 8 bases and J by 7 bases, with 13 bases of the junction left unmatched. Germline loops: CDR1 LNHDA, CDR2 SQIVND (reference sequence). The CDR3 sequence is CASSLGGQGAREQYF. CDR3 DNA sequence: TGTGCCAGTTCCCTGGGTGGACAGGGGGCTCGGGAGCAGTACTTC.

The chain recombines TRBV13 with TRBJ2-1, with D maybe TRBD2 (6 bases). Per germline, CDR1 PRHDT and CDR2 FYEKMQ (reference sequence). This CDR3 is built from 16 residues. V gave up 5 bases and J gave up 1 base, with 15 bases separating them. This CDR3 reads CASSLPGEGSYNEQFF. CDR3 coding DNA: TGTGCCAGCAGCCTACCGGGAGAGGGTTCCTACAATGAGCAGTTCTTC.

In this sample, this clone turned up once. The chain combines TRBV20-1 with TRBJ2-7, with a possible D match to TRBD2 (5 bases). Germline CDR1 and CDR2: DFQATT and SNEGSKA (reference sequence). V lost 3 bases and J 9 bases, leaving 9 bases between the germline ends. This CDR3 has 10 amino acids. CDR3 in amino acids: CSASEGVQYF. The CDR3 bases are TGCAGTGCTAGCGAGGGAGTGCAGTACTTC.

This clone showed up just once. The chain combines TRBV20-1 with TRBJ2-3; maybe TRBD1 (5 bases). Per germline, CDR1 DFQATT and CDR2 SNEGSKA (reference sequence). V lost 3 bases to trimming and J lost 1 base, with 11 bases between them. This CDR3 contains 14 residues. The CDR3 DNA reads as TGCAGTGCTAGTGGGGCAGAGCGCACAGATACGCAGTATTTT. Translation: CSASGAERTDTQYF.

With regard to this clone: Other DNA sequences in this sample translate to the same CDR3. This chain uses TRBV6-6 with TRBJ2-7, with TRBD1 matching over 11 bases. The CDR3 sequence is 15 residues long. Germline V gene lookup returns CDR1 MNHNY and CDR2 SVGAGI (reference sequence). With V trimmed by 4 bases and J by 3 bases, 5 bases remained unmatched. CDR3 residues: CASSLAGTGGYEQYF. The DNA for the CDR3 is TGTGCCAGCAGTTTGGCCGGGACAGGGGGCTACGAGCAGTACTTC.

V gene TRBV5-1 combines with J gene TRBJ2-3; TRBD2 aligns across 8 bases. The V segment lost 7 bases and the J segment 0 bases; nucleotides outside the gene matches: 1. The CDR3 is 13 residues long. CDR1 is SGHRS and CDR2 is YFSETQ in the germline V gene. The CDR3 bases are TGCGCCAGCCGGGAGGGAAGCACAGATACGCAGTATTTT. It is translated as CASREGSTDTQYF.

The rearrangement joins TRBV5-5 to TRBJ2-7; D may be TRBD2 (5 bases). CDR1 and CDR2 (germline): SGHKS, YYEKEE (reference sequence). The CDR3 consists of 14 residues. Trimming removed 2 bases from V and 6 bases from J, with 15 bases in between. CDR3 loop: CASSLRLEVGEQYF. The CDR3 nucleotides read TGTGCCAGCAGCTTACGACTGGAGGTTGGCGAGCAGTACTTC.

This sequence joins TRBV7-3 and TRBJ1-5, with D unresolved. CDR1 and CDR2 (germline): SGHTA, FQGTGA. This CDR3 spans 15 amino acids. V was clipped by 1 base and J by 6 bases, with 13 bases between them. CDR3 amino acids: CASSLSPGKGQPQHF. CDR3 DNA: TGTGCCAGCAGCTTAAGTCCCGGGAAGGGTCAGCCCCAGCATTTT.

The CDR3, as DNA: TGTGCCAGCTCACCACCGGAGCAAGGCACCGGGGAGCTGTTTTTT. Its protein product is CASSPPEQGTGELFF. The V and J genes are TRBV18 and TRBJ2-2; D unresolved. Germline CDR1 KGHSH, CDR2 LQKENI. This CDR3 has 15 residues. V shed 0 bases and J shed 4 bases, with 9 bases lying between them.

V and J are TRBV7-6 and TRBJ2-5; a weak D match, TRBD2 (6 bases). CDR1 is SGHVS and CDR2 is FNYEAQ in the germline V gene. The CDR3 contains 15 residues. V was trimmed by 4 bases and J by 4 bases, leaving 16 bases between them. CDR3 nucleotides: TGTGCCAGCAGCTCGGGACTCGCCCAAGGAGAGACCCAGTACTTC. Translation: CASSSGLAQGETQYF.

The J gene is TRBJ1-4, the V gene TRBV6-5; D is perhaps TRBD1 (5 bases). Trimming took off 8 bases at V and 0 bases at J, with 13 bases between the two ends. The CDR3 has 15 amino acids. The germline CDR1 and CDR2 sequences are MNHEY and SVGAGI. The CDR3 DNA is TGTGCCAGCCAGGGAAGGGGCTCAACTAATGAAAAACTGTTTTTT. The encoded protein is CASQGRGSTNEKLFF.

The chain uses TRBV3-1 (or the pseudogene TRBV3-2) and TRBJ1-3, with D tentatively TRBD1 (5 bases). CDR1 LGHDT and CDR2 YNNKEL come from the germline V gene (reference sequence). The V end lost 2 bases, the J end lost 3 bases, and 11 bases lay between the germline ends. The CDR3 loop spans 15 amino acids. CDR3 protein: CASSQTGGSGNTIYF. Written as DNA, the CDR3 is TGTGCCAGCAGCCAAACAGGAGGAAGTGGAAACACCATATATTTT.

J is TRBJ2-2 and V is TRBV18; the D gene could be TRBD1 or TRBD2 (5 bases each). V was cut by 1 base and J by 3 bases, with 6 bases left in between. CDR3 size: 14 residues. Germline V gene sequence: CDR1 KGHSH, CDR2 LQKENI. CDR3 bases: TGTGCCAGCTCACCACAGGGACACACCGGGGAGCTGTTTTTT. Translating gives CASSPQGHTGELFF.

The chain employs TRBV19 and TRBJ2-2, with a weak D call TRBD1 (5 bases). The CDR3 sequence is 15 residues long. V lost 5 bases and J 3 bases, leaving 13 bases between the germline ends. CDR1 is LNHDA, CDR2 SQIVND, per germline (reference sequence). The CDR3 spells CASSAWGSYTGELFF. CDR3 sequence (DNA): TGTGCCAGTAGTGCCTGGGGCTCGTACACCGGGGAGCTGTTTTTT.

This rearrangement joins TRBV5-4 to TRBJ2-2; 10 nucleotides agree with TRBD2. Germline lookup yields CDR1 SGHNT and CDR2 YYREEE (reference sequence). V lost 0 bases, J lost 5 bases, and 7 bases stayed unmatched. This CDR3 has 17 amino acids. CDR3 nucleotides: TGTGCCAGCAGCTTGGGGACTAGCGGAGTGATAACCGGGGAGCTGTTTTTT. As protein: CASSLGTSGVITGELFF. Full variable domain (rest looked up from reference TRBV5-4 and TRBJ2-2): ETGVTQSPTHLIKTRGQQVTLRCSSQSGHNTVSWYQQALGQGPQFIFQYYREEENGRGNFPPRFSGLQFPNYSSELNVNALELDDSALYLCASSLGTSGVITGELFFGEGSRLTVL.

The genes are TRBV27 and TRBJ2-1, with TRBD2 matching 8 bases. The junction had 9 bases not matched to a gene; V was cut back by 4 bases and J by 10 bases. This CDR3 is 14 amino acids long. Per the germline V gene, CDR1 is MNHEY and CDR2 is SMNVEV (reference sequence). DNA of the CDR3: TGTGCCAGCAGTTCTCCGGGAGGGCCTTGGGAGCAGTTCTTC. Amino acid sequence: CASSSPGGPWEQFF.

The V gene is TRBV7-2, the J gene TRBJ2-1, with 7 bases fitting TRBD1. The V gene end was trimmed by 5 bases and the J gene end by 9 bases; junction bases not matched to a gene: 4. Germline loops: CDR1 SGHTA, CDR2 FQGNSA. The CDR3 is made up of 12 amino acids. CDR3 sequence reads: CASSPNRGEQFF. DNA for the CDR3: TGTGCCAGCAGCCCCAACAGGGGTGAGCAGTTCTTC.